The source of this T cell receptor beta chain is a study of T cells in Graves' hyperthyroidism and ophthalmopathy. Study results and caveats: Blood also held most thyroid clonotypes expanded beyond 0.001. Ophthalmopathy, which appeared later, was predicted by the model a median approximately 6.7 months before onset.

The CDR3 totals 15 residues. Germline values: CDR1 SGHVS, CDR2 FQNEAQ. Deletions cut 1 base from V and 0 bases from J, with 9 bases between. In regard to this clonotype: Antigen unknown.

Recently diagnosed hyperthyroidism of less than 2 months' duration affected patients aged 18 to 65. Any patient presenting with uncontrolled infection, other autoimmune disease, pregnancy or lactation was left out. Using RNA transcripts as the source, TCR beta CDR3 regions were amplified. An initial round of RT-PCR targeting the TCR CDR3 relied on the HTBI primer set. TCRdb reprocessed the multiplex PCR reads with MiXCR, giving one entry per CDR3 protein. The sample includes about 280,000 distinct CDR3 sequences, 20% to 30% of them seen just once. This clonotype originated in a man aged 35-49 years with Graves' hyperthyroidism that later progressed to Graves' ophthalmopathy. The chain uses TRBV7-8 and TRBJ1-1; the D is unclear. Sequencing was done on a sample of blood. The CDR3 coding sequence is TGTGCCAGCAGCTTAGTTCCACAGATGAACACTGAAGCTTTCTTT. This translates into CASSLVPQMNTEAFF.